The sequence of this T cell receptor (beta chain) was determined in a study of blood T cell repertoires in COVID-19. From germline, CDR1 is SGHTS and CDR2 YDEGEE. This CDR3 has 14 amino acids. V was trimmed by 4 bases and J by 5 bases, leaving 14 bases between them. As handled by the study authors: Nucleated cell counts were estimated from reference gene primer amplification. Sequencing was performed with immunoSEQ multiplex PCR; in TCRdb, only in-frame clones are kept and a portion is missing. V, J and clone size reflect that table, while D and trimming were determined from the DNA. The data contain about 140,000 clones, 80% to 85% of them singletons.

The chain links TRBV5-8 to TRBJ2-3; the D gene is possibly TRBD2 (6 bases). This TCR derives from a woman in her sixties or seventies with active or convalescent COVID-19. Sample: peripheral blood. CDR3: CASSPQWGEDTQYF. The CDR3 DNA reads TGTGCCAGCAGCCCCCAGTGGGGGGAAGATACGCAGTATTTT. Variable domain in full (rest from reference TRBV5-8 and TRBJ2-3): EAGVTQSPTHLIKTRGQQATLRCSPISGHTSVYWYQQALGLGLQFLLWYDEGEERNRGNFPPRFSGRQFPNYSSELNVNALELEDSALYLCASSPQWGEDTQYFGPGTRLTVL.